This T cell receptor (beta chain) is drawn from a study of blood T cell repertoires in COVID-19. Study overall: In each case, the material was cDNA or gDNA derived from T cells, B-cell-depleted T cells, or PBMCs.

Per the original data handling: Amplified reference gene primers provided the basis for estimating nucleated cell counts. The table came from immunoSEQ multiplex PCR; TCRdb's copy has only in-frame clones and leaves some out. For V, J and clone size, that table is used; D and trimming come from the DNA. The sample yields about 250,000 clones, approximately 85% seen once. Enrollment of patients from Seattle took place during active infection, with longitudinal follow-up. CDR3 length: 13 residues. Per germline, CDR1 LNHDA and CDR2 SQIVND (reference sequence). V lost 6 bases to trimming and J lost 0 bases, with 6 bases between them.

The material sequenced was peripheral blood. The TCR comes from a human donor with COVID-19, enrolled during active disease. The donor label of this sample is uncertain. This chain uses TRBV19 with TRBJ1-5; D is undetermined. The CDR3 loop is CASRRDSNQPQHF. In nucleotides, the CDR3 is TGTGCCAGTAGGAGGGATAGCAATCAGCCCCAGCATTTT.